The T cell receptor beta chain under discussion was sequenced for a study of neurological immune-mediated disorders. The time point here: technical triplicate 1. There were about a million CD4+ or CD8+ T cells used in the sorted libraries. A remark on this clonotype: Its target is unknown. Given the absence of the conserved phenylalanine or tryptophan at the CDR3 end, a read error is likely. No DNA is shown, since the ends of the CDR3 on it are uncertain; the CDR3 is the one TCRdb lists.

5'RACE employing 10-nucleotide random UMIs yielded the cDNA. In TCRdb, the 5' RACE reads were re-called with MiXCR into one record per CDR3 protein. The profile shows 25,000 or so distinct CDR3 sequences, about 12% of them singletons. The CDR3 totals 16 residues, both ends included. From germline, CDR1 is ENHRY and CDR2 SYGVKD. Study findings and constraints: Sharing of CDR3 amino acid sequences among expanded clones across subjects was absent, suggesting private repertoires in all groups. The study found the most TCR clonal expansion in HTLV-1-associated myelopathy and the least in multiple sclerosis, below healthy controls.

This TCR was recovered from a female donor with HTLV-1-associated myelopathy (HAM/TSP). The gene calls are TRBV10-3 and TRBJ2-5; the table's D call TRBD2 went unverified against the DNA. Sequenced sample: CD4+ T cells from blood. This CDR3 reads CAISGQTSSYGYTFGS.